A single sample gave rise to the 17 T cell receptor beta chains below, sequenced in a study of blood T cell repertoires in COVID-19. This table comes from immunoSEQ multiplex PCR, and its TCRdb copy is limited to in-frame clones, with some not included. The sample records some 70,000 clones, about nine tenths being singletons. Sequencing used peripheral blood. All receptors come from a man aged 50 to 59 with active COVID-19.

This clone was found once. The J gene is TRBJ1-1, the V gene TRBV27; D is unresolved. Trimming took 2 bases from V and 3 from J, leaving 13 bases between them. Per the germline V gene, CDR1 is MNHEY and CDR2 is SMNVEV (reference sequence). The CDR3 is 15 residues long. The CDR3 DNA reads as TGTGCCAGCAGTTTAATGACGGGTGTGGACACTGAAGCTTTCTTT. Amino acid sequence: CASSLMTGVDTEAFF.

The chain joins TRBV4-1 to TRBJ1-2; no firm D call. From germline, CDR1 is MGHRA and CDR2 YSYEKL. V was shortened by 0 bases and J by 4 bases, with 12 bases between the two germline ends. This CDR3 has 15 residues. CDR3 DNA sequence: TGCGCCAGCAGCCAAGATGAGTTGTTCCCCTATGGCTACACCTTC. This sequence encodes CASSQDELFPYGYTF.

The rearrangement uses TRBV7-9 and TRBJ2-3; 10 nucleotides agree with TRBD2. Per germline, CDR1 SEHNR and CDR2 FQNEAQ (reference sequence). The ends lost 2 bases at V and 4 bases at J; junction bases unmatched: 6. CDR3 length: 16 residues. The CDR3 DNA is TGTGCCAGCAGCTTATCATCTAGCGGGAGAGCAGATACGCAGTATTTT. Protein sequence: CASSLSSSGRADTQYF.

CDR3 residues: CASSGQGAHHNSPLHF. CDR3 DNA sequence: TGTGCCAGCAGTGGGCAGGGGGCGCACCATAATTCACCCCTCCACTTT. V is TRBV2 and J is TRBJ1-6, with TRBD1 matching 8 bases. Germline V gene sequence: CDR1 SNHLY, CDR2 FYNNEI. The CDR3 sequence is 16 residues long. Losses at the gene ends were 4 bases for V and 5 bases for J; bases not matched to a gene: 7.

The chain is built from TRBV19 and TRBJ1-5; the D is unclear. There are 14 residues in the CDR3. Germline CDR1 is LNHDA and CDR2 is SQIVND (reference sequence). V was trimmed by 7 bases and J by 7 bases, leaving 17 bases between them. The CDR3 nucleotides read TGTGCCAGTACCAATGACCAGCGGGCGCAGCCCCAGCATTTT. This gives the protein CASTNDQRAQPQHF.

The gene calls are TRBV16 and TRBJ1-5; D not certain. In germline, CDR1 is KGHSY, CDR2 FQNENV. V lost 3 bases and J lost 2, with 8 bases in between. This CDR3 comprises 14 residues. CDR3 bases: TGTGCCAGCAGCCAGGGCCTTGGCAATCAGCCCCAGCATTTT. Residues: CASSQGLGNQPQHF. The full variable domain, completed using reference TRBV16 and TRBJ1-5, is GEEVAQTPKHLVRGEGQKAKLYCAPIKGHSYVFWYQQVLKNEFKFLISFQNENVFDETGMPKERFSAKCLPNSPCSLEIQATKLEDSAVYFCASSQGLGNQPQHFGDGTRLSIL.

The chain recombines TRBV28 with TRBJ2-5; 7 bases map to TRBD2. The V segment lost 3 bases and the J segment 3 bases; nucleotides outside the gene matches: 4. Germline values: CDR1 MDHEN, CDR2 SYDVKM. This CDR3 contains 14 residues. CDR3 residues: CASSLGGVKETQYF. The CDR3 DNA follows: TGTGCCAGCAGTTTGGGAGGGGTCAAAGAGACCCAGTACTTC.

The chain combines TRBV18 with TRBJ1-2; TRBD1 matches 9 bases. Per germline, CDR1 KGHSH and CDR2 LQKENI. V lost 8 bases and J lost 6; bases outside the gene matches: 7. The CDR3 extends over 13 amino acids. Written as DNA, the CDR3 is TGTGCCAGCACGACTGACAGGGGGAATGGCTACACCTTC. Its protein is CASTTDRGNGYTF.

This chain links TRBV5-5 with TRBJ2-7; 7 nucleotides line up with TRBD1. V was clipped by 0 bases and J by 3 bases; unmatched bases: 0. The CDR3 consists of 13 residues. CDR1 and CDR2 from the germline V gene are SGHKS and YYEKEE (reference sequence). The CDR3 region has the DNA TGTGCCAGCAGCTTGGACAGGGGCTACGAGCAGTACTTC. It encodes CASSLDRGYEQYF.

The V call is TRBV5-8, the J call TRBJ1-3; D gene ambiguous. V dropped 1 base and J dropped 1 base, with 12 bases sitting between them. The germline CDR1 and CDR2 sequences are SGHTS and YDEGEE. This CDR3 comprises 16 residues. CDR3 DNA sequence: TGTGCCAGCAGCTTGAAATGGGCAGGTTCTGGAAACACCATATATTTT. This codes for CASSLKWAGSGNTIYF. The variable domain in full, with the rest retrieved from reference TRBV5-8 and TRBJ1-3, is EAGVTQSPTHLIKTRGQQATLRCSPISGHTSVYWYQQALGLGLQFLLWYDEGEERNRGNFPPRFSGRQFPNYSSELNVNALELEDSALYLCASSLKWAGSGNTIYFGEGSWLTVV.

The chain carries TRBV28 and TRBJ2-7; D call uncertain. The germline CDR1 and CDR2 sequences are MDHEN and SYDVKM. The V end was cut by 10 bases, the J end by 3 bases, with 16 bases between. The CDR3 contains 13 residues. This chain's CDR3 is CATHAGFFYEQYF. The CDR3, as DNA: TGTGCCACCCACGCCGGGTTCTTCTACGAGCAGTACTTC.

The genes are TRBV5-1 and TRBJ1-5; D might be TRBD1 (6 bases). The germline CDR1 and CDR2 sequences are SGHRS and YFSETQ. Trimming pared 1 base from V and 9 bases from J, leaving 14 bases between. The CDR3 is made up of 14 amino acids. The CDR3 sequence: CASSLWGGPGPQHF. The DNA of the CDR3 is TGCGCCAGCAGCTTGTGGGGGGGGCCTGGGCCCCAGCATTTT.

This clone occurred a few times. This rearrangement joins TRBV6-6 to TRBJ1-2; no firm D call. The CDR3 runs 13 residues. Germline CDR1 and CDR2: MNHNY and SVGAGI (reference sequence). The V gene lost 9 bases and the J gene lost 3 bases, with 14 bases spanning the gap. The CDR3 loop reads CASSPRRDYGYTF. The CDR3 DNA reads as TGTGCCAGTAGCCCCCGGAGGGACTATGGCTACACCTTC.

V and J are TRBV5-5 and TRBJ1-6; D remains ambiguous. With 2 bases removed from V and 5 bases from J, the gap between germline ends came to 8 bases. The CDR3 runs 14 residues. The germline CDR1 and CDR2 sequences are SGHKS and YYEKEE (reference sequence). Here the CDR3 DNA reads TGTGCCAGCAGCTTAGGACTCGATAATTCACCCCTCCACTTT. Translating gives CASSLGLDNSPLHF.

This chain connects TRBV12-3 or TRBV12-4 to TRBJ1-5; D is ambiguous. Trimming removed 6 bases at V and 3 bases at J, with 6 bases between. This CDR3 comprises 12 residues. The CDR3 is CASRLNNQPQHF. In nucleotides, the CDR3 is TGTGCCAGCAGACTGAACAATCAGCCCCAGCATTTT.

The J gene is TRBJ2-1, the V gene TRBV29-1; 9 nucleotides align to TRBD1. This CDR3 is 17 amino acids long. V lost 2 bases to trimming and J lost 4 bases; unmatched junction nucleotides: 12. CDR1 SQVTM and CDR2 ANQGSEA come from the germline V gene. CDR3 region: CSVERPVTGGFYNEQFF. In nucleotides, the CDR3 is TGCAGCGTTGAACGGCCCGTGACAGGGGGTTTTTACAATGAGCAGTTCTTC.

The chain joins TRBV18 to TRBJ2-7; D is perhaps TRBD2 (5 bases). There are 12 residues in the CDR3. Trimming cost V 3 bases and J 5 bases, with 8 bases left between them. The germline CDR1 and CDR2 sequences are KGHSH and LQKENI. CDR3 nucleotide sequence: TGTGCCAGCTCACCCGGGGTAAACGAGCAGTACTTC. It translates to CASSPGVNEQYF.